Listed here are 18 T cell receptor beta chains from one sample, sequenced in a study of blood T cell repertoires in COVID-19. TCRdb's table, derived via immunoSEQ multiplex PCR, lists solely in-frame clones and lacks some. The repertoire holds 200,000 to 250,000 clones, with around 90% as singletons. Material for sequencing was peripheral blood. These receptors all come from a woman under 30 who had recovered from COVID-19.

The gene calls are TRBV28 and TRBJ1-5; unclear D gene. V lost 4 bases, J lost 0 bases, and 10 bases lay in between. Germline CDR1 reads MDHEN; CDR2 reads SYDVKM. This CDR3 is built from 15 residues. The CDR3 bases are TGTGCCAGCAGTTGGTCAACTTATAGCAATCAGCCCCAGCATTTT. Protein product: CASSWSTYSNQPQHF. The variable domain in full, completed from reference TRBV28 and TRBJ1-5, reads DVKVTQSSRYLVKRTGEKVFLECVQDMDHENMFWYRQDPGLGLRLIYFSYDVKMKEKGDIPEGYSVSREKKERFSLILESASTNQTSMYLCASSWSTYSNQPQHFGDGTRLSIL.

The V call is TRBV30, the J call TRBJ2-5, with 8 bases that match TRBD1. V lost 6 bases to trimming and J lost 2 bases; unmatched junction nucleotides: 8. Germline V gene sequence: CDR1 GTSNPN, CDR2 SVGIG (reference sequence). There are 14 residues in the CDR3. The CDR3 reads CACKTGVPQETQYF. In nucleotides, the CDR3 is TGTGCCTGTAAGACAGGGGTTCCACAAGAGACCCAGTACTTC.

The chain joins TRBV3-1 (or the pseudogene TRBV3-2) to TRBJ1-6; 8 bases fit TRBD1. After removal of 6 bases from V and 6 bases from J, the junction contained 4 bases not matched to a gene. The CDR3 is 14 residues long. Germline CDR1 and CDR2: LGHDT and YNNKEL (reference sequence). The CDR3 is CASREDRANSPLHF. CDR3 DNA sequence: TGTGCCAGCAGAGAGGACAGGGCTAATTCACCCCTCCACTTT.

This clone was seen once. The V and J genes are TRBV18 and TRBJ1-2; the match to TRBD1 covers 9 bases. The CDR3 totals 13 residues. Germline CDR1 reads KGHSH; CDR2 reads LQKENI. Trimming took 3 bases from V and 4 from J; bases not matched to a gene: 0. The CDR3 is CASSPGQGYGYTF. Here the CDR3 DNA reads TGTGCCAGCTCACCGGGACAGGGCTATGGCTACACCTTC. Drawing the rest from reference TRBV18 and TRBJ1-2, the complete variable domain is NAGVMQNPRHLVRRRGQEARLRCSPMKGHSHVYWYRQLPEEGLKFMVYLQKENIIDESGMPKERFSAEFPKEGPSILRIQQVVRGDSAAYFCASSPGQGYGYTFGSGTRLTVV.

This chain links TRBV5-5 with TRBJ2-5; D gene unclear. The germline V gene has CDR1 SGHKS and CDR2 YYEKEE (reference sequence). The CDR3 totals 12 residues. Trimming pared 10 bases from V and 0 bases from J, leaving 10 bases between. The DNA of the CDR3 is TGTGCCTCAACAGAGAACCAAGAGACCCAGTACTTC. This encodes CASTENQETQYF.

The chain employs TRBV7-9 and TRBJ1-6, with D unresolved. Germline V gene sequence: CDR1 SEHNR, CDR2 FQNEAQ (reference sequence). V shed 5 bases and J shed 11 bases, with 7 bases lying between them. The CDR3 is 11 amino acids. In DNA, the CDR3 is TGTGCCAGCAGCACTAGACCACCCCTCCACTTT. As protein: CASSTRPPLHF.

The chain carries TRBV6-6 and TRBJ1-1, with D perhaps TRBD1 (6 bases). The length of the CDR3 is 17 residues. Germline V gene lookup returns CDR1 MNHNY and CDR2 SVGAGI (reference sequence). Trimming took 5 bases from V and 2 from J, leaving 21 bases between them. The CDR3 here is CASSRIRDTSSNTEAFF. The CDR3 nucleotides read TGTGCCAGCAGTCGTATCCGGGACACAAGCTCCAACACTGAAGCTTTCTTT.

This clone was counted a few times. This CDR3 reads CASSLGGNGALLAKNIQYF. The CDR3, as DNA: TGCGCCAGCAGCTTGGGCGGTAACGGAGCTTTGCTAGCCAAAAACATTCAGTACTTC. This chain links TRBV5-1 with TRBJ2-4, with D uncertain. The CDR3 loop spans 19 amino acids. In germline, CDR1 is SGHRS, CDR2 YFSETQ. V gave up 0 bases and J gave up 0 bases, with 19 bases separating them.

This clone was found a few times. This sequence joins TRBV6-2 or TRBV6-3 and TRBJ2-3; TRBD1 is a possible D gene (5 bases). Germline V gene lookup returns CDR1 MNHEY and CDR2 SVGEGT. V was shortened by 4 bases and J by 0 bases, with 14 bases between the two germline ends. The CDR3 covers 16 residues. CDR3 coding DNA: TGTGCCAGCAGTTCCCTAGACAGACCCAGCACAGATACGCAGTATTTT. Its protein is CASSSLDRPSTDTQYF.

The chain recombines TRBV5-1 with TRBJ2-3; 15 bases are a match to TRBD2. J lost 5 bases, V lost 0 bases, and 4 bases had no gene match. Germline V gives CDR1 SGHRS, CDR2 YFSETQ. This CDR3 has 17 residues. The CDR3 DNA sequence: TGCGCCAGCAGCTTGGCCGGACTAGCGGGAGGGCAAGATACGCAGTATTTT. As protein: CASSLAGLAGGQDTQYF.

The chain is built from TRBV30 and TRBJ2-3, with TRBD1 identical over 7 bases. CDR1 and CDR2 from the germline V gene are GTSNPN and SVGIG (reference sequence). CDR3 size: 14 residues. V lost 5 bases, J lost 5 bases, and 10 bases stayed unmatched. CDR3 in DNA: TGTGCCTGGTTAACAGGGGTTGGAGGAGATACGCAGTATTTT. Protein sequence: CAWLTGVGGDTQYF.

The chain recombines TRBV12-3 or TRBV12-4 with TRBJ1-5; D unclear. CDR3 length equals 13 residues. V lost 4 bases to trimming and J lost 7 bases, with 11 bases between them. The DNA of the CDR3 is TGTGCCAGCAGTTCGGAGAGGAGCCAGCCCCAGCATTTT. It is translated as CASSSERSQPQHF.

The chain links TRBV5-6 to TRBJ2-3; possible D gene TRBD1, 6 bases. V lost 6 bases and J lost 0, with 14 bases in between. The CDR3 length is 15 residues. Per germline, CDR1 SGHDT and CDR2 YYEEEE. The CDR3 loop reads CASNLWDISTDTQYF. For the CDR3, the DNA is TGTGCCAGCAACCTTTGGGACATCAGCACAGATACGCAGTATTTT.

The DNA of the CDR3 is TGTGCCAGCAGTGATATTCTAGCGCGAGACGAGCAGTACTTC. Translated: CASSDILARDEQYF. The genes are TRBV2 and TRBJ2-7; maybe TRBD2 (6 bases). Looked up from germline, CDR1 is SNHLY and CDR2 is FYNNEI. This CDR3 region has 14 residues. Trimming pared 3 bases from V and 5 bases from J, leaving 14 bases between.

J is TRBJ2-5 and V is TRBV29-1, with D possibly matching TRBD1 (5 bases). V was pared by 4 bases and J by 0 bases, with 9 bases between. The CDR3 is 13 amino acids. From germline, CDR1 is SQVTM and CDR2 ANQGSEA. The DNA of the CDR3 is TGCAGCGTTGTGAGGACAAACCAAGAGACCCAGTACTTC. Encoded protein: CSVVRTNQETQYF.

The J gene is TRBJ2-1, the V gene TRBV7-3, with 8 bases fitting TRBD1. V was clipped by 5 bases and J by 7 bases; unmatched bases: 7. The V gene's germline CDR1 is SGHTA and CDR2 FQGTGA. The CDR3 consists of 14 residues. CDR3 sequence (DNA): TGTGCCAGCAGCCCACAGGGGGTTAGTAATGAGCAGTTCTTC. Protein: CASSPQGVSNEQFF.

CDR3 DNA: TGTGCCAGCAGTTACCTGGGACAGGGGGCTGGCTACACCTTC. It codes for CASSYLGQGAGYTF. The chain is built from TRBV6-5 and TRBJ1-2; TRBD1 matches 12 bases. CDR1 is MNHEY, CDR2 SVGAGI, per germline. The CDR3 loop spans 14 amino acids. V lost 2 bases and J lost 7; bases outside the gene matches: 2.

The rearrangement joins TRBV4-3 to TRBJ1-6, with D possibly being TRBD1 (5 bases). V was shortened by 1 base and J by 7 bases, with 14 bases between the two germline ends. Germline loops: CDR1 LGHNA, CDR2 YSLEER. The CDR3 totals 16 residues. The chain's CDR3 is CASSQARGWQNSPLHF. The CDR3 nucleotides are TGCGCCAGCAGCCAAGCAAGGGGATGGCAAAATTCACCCCTCCACTTT.